The 7 T cell receptor beta chains below all came from one sample that was sequenced in a study of T cells expressing NK-cell markers. TCRdb reprocessed the 5' RACE reads and stores each CDR3 protein as one record, lacking DNA. The table lists 550,000 to 600,000 distinct CDR3 sequences. Source material: blood T cells: a sorted CD56 or NKG2C T cell subset, CD4+ or CD8+ T cells, or bulk PBMC T cells (not recorded which). The source is a man in his late teens or twenties in good health.

J is TRBJ1-1 and V is TRBV24-1; TCRdb lists TRBD1, though no DNA is available to test this call. Per germline, CDR1 KGHDR and CDR2 SFDVKD. This CDR3 comprises 14 residues. CDR3 loop: CATRQGAGNTEAFF.

CDR3 region: CASSLRQHNLQPQHF. V gene TRBV12-3 or TRBV12-4 combines with J gene TRBJ1-5; TCRdb indicates TRBD1, and absent DNA this call remains unverified. The CDR3 extends over 15 amino acids.

V is TRBV5-1 and J is TRBJ2-2. The CDR3 contains 15 residues. Germline CDR1 is SGHRS and CDR2 is YFSETQ. CDR3 in amino acids: CASSLGKGSTGELFF.

The V call is TRBV5-4, the J call TRBJ1-6; TCRdb indicates TRBD1, and absent DNA this call remains unverified. CDR3 length: 15 residues. CDR1 is SGHNT and CDR2 is YYREEE in the germline V gene (reference sequence). CDR3 in amino acids: CASSPTRDRGLSLHF.

The chain combines TRBV12-3 or TRBV12-4 with TRBJ2-1; with no DNA, the TCRdb D assignment of TRBD2 cannot be verified. The length of the CDR3 is 19 residues. This chain's CDR3 is CASKESGLAGGLWGNEQFF.

The chain recombines TRBV5-1 with TRBJ1-1; the D call of TRBD1 rests on TCRdb alone, since no DNA is present to check it. Germline V gives CDR1 SGHRS, CDR2 YFSETQ. The CDR3 extends over 13 amino acids. The CDR3 region is CASSRMGQHEAFF.

The V gene is TRBV29-1, the J gene TRBJ2-3; TCRdb gives TRBD1 as the D gene, but with no DNA this cannot be confirmed. Per the germline V gene, CDR1 is SQVTM and CDR2 is ANQGSEA. This CDR3 contains 15 residues. The CDR3 loop reads CSVDSGQESTDTQYF.